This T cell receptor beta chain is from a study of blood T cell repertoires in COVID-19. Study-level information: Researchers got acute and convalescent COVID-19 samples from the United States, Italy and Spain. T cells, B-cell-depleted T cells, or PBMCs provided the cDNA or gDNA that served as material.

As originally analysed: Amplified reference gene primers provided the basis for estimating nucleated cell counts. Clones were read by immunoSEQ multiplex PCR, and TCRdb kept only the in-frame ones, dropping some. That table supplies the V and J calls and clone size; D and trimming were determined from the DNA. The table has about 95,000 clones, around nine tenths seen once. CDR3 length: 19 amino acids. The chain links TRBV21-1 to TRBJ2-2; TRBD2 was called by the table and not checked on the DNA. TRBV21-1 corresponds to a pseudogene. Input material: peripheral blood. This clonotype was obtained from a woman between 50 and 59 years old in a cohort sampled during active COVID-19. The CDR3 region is CASSKGGPSGRFGTGELFF. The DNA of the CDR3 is TGTGCCAGCAGCAAAGGGGGGCCTAGCGGGAGGTTCGGCACCGGGGAGCTGTTTTTT.